This is a list of T cell receptor beta chains from one sample in a study of T cells after yellow fever vaccination. TCRdb ran MiXCR on the 5' RACE reads and lists one entry per CDR3 protein. The sample shows some 550,000 distinct CDR3 sequences, approximately 21% of them seen only once. The sample was PBMCs, taken 15 days after the yellow fever booster vaccination. The receptors derive from a man between 25 and 39 years old who received the YFV17D yellow fever vaccine. Both conserved end residues are part of each CDR3. The D gene is left open where the match is weak. A clone size is listed for some rows: how often the clone was seen (once, few, many), or a class if it is expanded.

cdr3_nt cdr3_aa j_call v_call d_call clone_size
TGTGCCAGCAGTGAACTAGCGGGAGAGGTAGAGACCCAGTACTTC CASSELAGEVETQYF TRBJ2-5 TRBV12-3/TRBV12-4 TRBD2 few
TGTGCCAGCAGTTACTTAGGTGCCTACAATGAGCAGTTCTTC CASSYLGAYNEQFF TRBJ2-1 TRBV6-5 - -
TGCAGTGCCACCACTAGCGGGACCGGATTCGAGCAGTACTTC CSATTSGTGFEQYF TRBJ2-7 TRBV20-1 TRBD2 -
TGCGCCAGCAGCTTGGCCCAAACGAACACCGGGGAGCTGTTTTTT CASSLAQTNTGELFF TRBJ2-2 TRBV5-1 - -
TGCGCCAGCAGCTTGGACAGGGCAATAAACATTCAGTACTTC CASSLDRAINIQYF TRBJ2-4 TRBV5-1 - few
TGTGCCAGCAGCCCTCGTGGCCAGGCGGCCTACAATGAGCAGTTCTTC CASSPRGQAAYNEQFF TRBJ2-1 TRBV6-1 - -
TGTGCCACCAGTGGGACGAGCTCTGGGGCCAACGTCCTGACTTTC CATSGTSSGANVLTF TRBJ2-6 TRBV24-1 - -
TGTGCCAGCAGCTTCCCGGCTAGCGGGAGAACAGATACGCAGTATTTT CASSFPASGRTDTQYF TRBJ2-3 TRBV5-4 TRBD2 few
TGCAGCGTTGTTTCTCAGGCGGCCACTGAAGCTTTCTTT CSVVSQAATEAFF TRBJ1-1 TRBV29-1 - few
TGTGCCAGCTCACCGTCCCGGGCGGGAGATACGCAGTATTTT CASSPSRAGDTQYF TRBJ2-3 TRBV18 - -
TGTGCCAGCAGCCCCTATGGGGTCTCCTACGAGCAGTACTTC CASSPYGVSYEQYF TRBJ2-7 TRBV7-9 - -
TGTGCAACAGCCGAGCAGTACTTC CATAEQYF TRBJ2-7 TRBV30 - few
TGTGCCACTTCTCCAGTCCTCACAGATACGCAGTATTTT CATSPVLTDTQYF TRBJ2-3 TRBV19 - -
TGTGCCAGCAGCCAAGGTAGTCAGACAACTTTCCTATATAATTCACCCCTCCACTTT CASSQGSQTTFLYNSPLHF TRBJ1-6 TRBV3-1 - few
TGTGCCAGCAGCTTACTGACGGGAGCTTCCACAGATACGCAGTATTTT CASSLLTGASTDTQYF TRBJ2-3 TRBV7-9 - few
TGCAGTGCTAGGGCACCCAACTCCTACGAGCAGTACTTC CSARAPNSYEQYF TRBJ2-7 TRBV20-1 - -
TGTGCCATCAGTTCGACCGGGACTAGCGGAGAGACCCAGTACTTC CAISSTGTSGETQYF TRBJ2-5 TRBV10-3 TRBD2 -
TGTGCCAGCAGCCAAGATGGGCGGGGGCTTGGGGCCAACGTCCTGACTTTC CASSQDGRGLGANVLTF TRBJ2-6 TRBV3-1 - many
TGTGCCGCAAGTGGTTCCTACAATGAGCAGTTCTTC CAASGSYNEQFF TRBJ2-1 TRBV2 - -
TGTGCCACCAGTGATCGGGGAGTGGGCTACACCGGGGAGCTGTTTTTT CATSDRGVGYTGELFF TRBJ2-2 TRBV24-1 - few
TGTGCCCGAGACAGGGGTGAGCAGTTCTTC CARDRGEQFF TRBJ2-1 TRBV25-1 TRBD1 once
TGTGCCAGCAGCTTAGACAGTGCCACGCGAAATCAGTACTTC CASSLDSATRNQYF TRBJ2-4 TRBV7-2 - -
TGCGCCAGCAGCTCGGACCTGGGGGACACCGGGGAGCTGTTTTTT CASSSDLGDTGELFF TRBJ2-2 TRBV5-1 - few
TGCAGTGCTAGACCCCGGACGGGCTCACCCCTCCACTTT CSARPRTGSPLHF TRBJ1-6 TRBV20-1 - few
TGTGCCAGCACCATGGGCAGGGTGTCAGATACGCAGTATTTT CASTMGRVSDTQYF TRBJ2-3 TRBV6-1 - -
TGCAGTGCTTCCCGGCCCCAGGGCGAATACGAGCAGTACTTC CSASRPQGEYEQYF TRBJ2-7 TRBV20-1 - few
TGTGCCAGCGCGACAGGGACTCAGCCCCAGCATTTT CASATGTQPQHF TRBJ1-5 TRBV18 TRBD1 few
TGCAGTGCTAGTCTTTCAGCCCAAGAGACCCAGTACTTC CSASLSAQETQYF TRBJ2-5 TRBV20-1 - -
TGCAGCGCCCTGCCGGGGGCAACCTACGAGCAGTACTTC CSALPGATYEQYF TRBJ2-7 TRBV29-1 - few
TGTGCCAGCAGCCTGGAGTGGGAGAATGAAAAACTGTTTTTT CASSLEWENEKLFF TRBJ1-4 TRBV12-3/TRBV12-4 - few
TGTGCCAGCAGTTTTATAGGCGGACAGGTCTATGGCTACACCTTC CASSFIGGQVYGYTF TRBJ1-2 TRBV27 TRBD1 -
TGTGCCATCAGTGAGGGGCTTGACGGTACGCAGTATTTT CAISEGLDGTQYF TRBJ2-3 TRBV10-3 - many
TGCGCCAGCAGCGGAACAGGGGTAACTAATGAAAAACTGTTTTTT CASSGTGVTNEKLFF TRBJ1-4 TRBV5-1 TRBD1 few
TGTGCCAGCTCAGTTTTTTTGCCAGGCCGCGCGGGATCCCAAGAGACCCAGTACTTC CASSVFLPGRAGSQETQYF TRBJ2-5 TRBV18 - -
TGTGCCAGCAGCTTGCGGCACGACCACTGGTACTTC CASSLRHDHWYF TRBJ2-4 TRBV7-2 - -
TGTGCCATCAGAGGAGAGGTTGGGACAGATACGCAGTATTTT CAIRGEVGTDTQYF TRBJ2-3 TRBV10-3 - few
TGCAGTGCTGCCCCAACGGGACAAACCTACAATGAGCAGTTCTTC CSAAPTGQTYNEQFF TRBJ2-1 TRBV20-1 - few
TGCAGTGCGGGGGCTAGGGTCACAGATACGCAGTATTTT CSAGARVTDTQYF TRBJ2-3 TRBV20-1 - few
TGTGCCACCAGCAGAGTCCGTAGCGGGAGCACAGATACGCAGTATTTT CATSRVRSGSTDTQYF TRBJ2-3 TRBV15 TRBD2 many
TGCGCCAGCAGCTGGGGCTACCCCAATCTCGAGCAGTACTTC CASSWGYPNLEQYF TRBJ2-7 TRBV5-1 - -
TGTGCCAGCTCACAACAGAGCCCGATCTCTGGGGCCAACGTCCTGACTTTC CASSQQSPISGANVLTF TRBJ2-6 TRBV18 - -
TGTGCCACCAGCAGAACAACGGATCCTTTCACAGAGCAGTACTTC CATSRTTDPFTEQYF TRBJ2-7 TRBV15 - -
TGCAGTGCTAGAGATAGACAGTATGGCTACACCTTC CSARDRQYGYTF TRBJ1-2 TRBV20-1 - -
TGTGCCAGCAGCTTCGATACAGACACAGATACGCAGTATTTT CASSFDTDTDTQYF TRBJ2-3 TRBV5-8 - once
TGTGCCAGCAGCCCACTCGACCCCGGCGGCTACACCTTC CASSPLDPGGYTF TRBJ1-2 TRBV6-1 - -
TGCAGCGTTGAAGGGGTAGGGACTAGCGGGAGGGCCAGCACAGATACGCAGTATTTT CSVEGVGTSGRASTDTQYF TRBJ2-3 TRBV29-1 TRBD2 -
TGTGCCAGCAGCGTAGGGACAGGGGCAGGGGAGCAGTACTTC CASSVGTGAGEQYF TRBJ2-7 TRBV9 TRBD1 few
TGTGCCAGCAGCTTAGAAGTGACTAGCAGAAATGAGCAGTTCTTC CASSLEVTSRNEQFF TRBJ2-1 TRBV7-6 TRBD2 -
TGCAGTGCTAGAGATCTCGCAGGCTACACCTTC CSARDLAGYTF TRBJ1-2 TRBV20-1 - few
TGCAGTGCCCCACAGAGAGGAGGTCGTCCCGGGGAGCTGTTTTTT CSAPQRGGRPGELFF TRBJ2-2 TRBV20-1 - many
TGCAGCGTAAGATGGGAGACCCAGTACTTC CSVRWETQYF TRBJ2-5 TRBV29-1 - few